These T cell receptor beta chains were read from a single sample in a study of a mutant IDH1 vaccine in newly diagnosed glioma. Their recognized antigens are unknown. Only in-frame clones appear in the TCRdb table, and some are missing; sequencing was by immunoSEQ multiplex PCR. The sample includes about 36,000 clones, 80% of them seen just once. The material was peripheral blood mononuclear cells (PBMCs), obtained from a glioma patient whose treatment included an IDH1 peptide vaccine. The receptors were gathered from a woman aged 25 to 39 with glioma. Some clones in this sample may be carry-over from other donors' samples. CDR3s include the opening cysteine and the closing phenylalanine or tryptophan. The D gene is left open where the match is weak. The size field is filled for only some rows; it gives once, few, many or a size class.

d_call	v_call	j_call	clone_size	cdr3_length	cdr3_aa	cdr3_nt
.	TRBV2	TRBJ1-3	.	12	CASRRPGNTIYF	TGTGCCAGCAGGAGACCTGGAAACACCATATATTTT
.	TRBV19	TRBJ1-5	.	15	CASRGTGYSNQPQHF	TGTGCCAGTAGGGGGACGGGCTATAGCAATCAGCCCCAGCATTTT
.	TRBV9	TRBJ1-2	.	14	CASSVGPGAGGYTF	TGTGCCAGCAGCGTAGGTCCTGGGGCGGGAGGCTACACCTTC
TRBD2	TRBV16	TRBJ2-1	.	14	CASSQSSGSYEQFF	TGTGCCAGCAGCCAATCAAGCGGGAGCTATGAGCAGTTCTTC
TRBD1	TRBV30	TRBJ1-2	.	15	CAWSPGTGGAGRYTF	TGTGCCTGGAGCCCGGGGACAGGGGGCGCTGGGCGCTACACCTTC
.	TRBV25-1	TRBJ1-2	.	15	CASSDLGESGYGYTF	TGTGCCAGCAGCGACCTAGGGGAAAGCGGTTATGGCTACACCTTC
.	TRBV19	TRBJ1-1	.	14	CASSTTGRGTEAFF	TGTGCCAGTAGTACGACGGGGAGGGGCACTGAAGCTTTCTTT
TRBD1	TRBV19	TRBJ1-1	.	20	CASSIGPRQGAIGRNTEAFF	TGTGCCAGTAGTATAGGCCCTCGACAGGGGGCAATTGGAAGGAACACTGAAGCTTTCTTT
.	TRBV5-4	TRBJ1-1	.	15	CASSLGDLGNTEAFF	TGTGCCAGCAGCTTAGGGGATTTGGGAAACACTGAAGCTTTCTTT
TRBD2	TRBV25-1	TRBJ2-3	.	15	CASSPYGGGTDTQYF	TGTGCCAGCAGTCCCTACGGGGGGGGCACAGATACGCAGTATTTT
TRBD1	TRBV7-9	TRBJ2-5	.	14	CASSLRTGQETQYF	TGTGCCAGCAGCCTCCGGACAGGACAAGAGACCCAGTACTTC
.	TRBV5-1	TRBJ2-2	.	14	CASSSGGAGGELFF	TGCGCCAGCAGCTCGGGGGGCGCGGGCGGGGAGCTGTTTTTT
TRBD2	TRBV5-8	TRBJ2-3	once	16	CASSRWTSAITDTQYF	TGTGCCAGCAGTCGATGGACTAGCGCGATCACAGATACGCAGTATTTT
.	TRBV14	TRBJ2-3	.	15	CASSQAGYSTDTQYF	TGTGCCAGCAGCCAAGCGGGCTATAGCACAGATACGCAGTATTTT
TRBD2	TRBV5-1	TRBJ2-1	.	16	CASSVGLAASYNEQFF	TGCGCCAGCAGCGTGGGACTAGCGGCCTCCTACAATGAGCAGTTCTTC
.	TRBV6-5	TRBJ2-7	.	14	CASSYLEGSYEQYF	TGTGCCAGCAGTTACCTGGAAGGGTCCTACGAGCAGTACTTC
.	TRBV7-8	TRBJ2-7	.	13	CASSPGSNYEQYF	TGTGCCAGCAGTCCGGGTTCCAACTACGAGCAGTACTTC
TRBD1	TRBV27	TRBJ1-5	.	23	CASSLPSTPLGQATSYSNQPQHF	TGTGCCAGCAGTTTACCCTCGACCCCACTGGGACAGGCAACTAGTTATAGCAATCAGCCCCAGCATTTT
.	TRBV4-1	TRBJ2-3	.	18	CASSQETKSLGPTDTQYF	TGCGCCAGCAGCCAAGAGACGAAATCTTTAGGGCCCACAGATACGCAGTATTTT
TRBD2	TRBV7-9	TRBJ2-5	once	16	CASSHTSGRATETQYF	TGTGCCAGCAGCCACACTAGCGGGAGGGCCACGGAGACCCAGTACTTC
TRBD2	TRBV13	TRBJ2-2	.	16	CASSLTREGGTGELFF	TGTGCCAGCAGCCTCACGCGGGAGGGAGGCACCGGGGAGCTGTTTTTT
TRBD2	TRBV7-3	TRBJ2-7	.	15	CASSLDGAGAPEQYF	TGTGCCAGCAGCTTAGACGGAGCGGGAGCCCCCGAGCAGTACTTC
TRBD1	TRBV19	TRBJ2-3	.	13	CASRGQGTDTQYF	TGTGCCAGTAGGGGACAGGGTACAGATACGCAGTATTTT
TRBD1	TRBV4-1	TRBJ2-3	.	15	CASSQGQGVVDTQYF	TGCGCCAGCAGCCAAGGACAGGGGGTTGTAGATACGCAGTATTTT
.	TRBV27	TRBJ1-1	.	13	CASSLSRSAEAFF	TGTGCCAGCAGTTTATCTAGGTCCGCTGAAGCTTTCTTT
TRBD1	TRBV29-1	TRBJ1-6	.	13	CSVVTGVGSPLHF	TGCAGCGTAGTGACAGGGGTGGGTTCACCCCTCCACTTT
.	TRBV19	TRBJ2-3	.	13	CASSIDSTDTQYF	TGTGCCAGTAGTATAGACAGCACAGATACGCAGTATTTT
TRBD2	TRBV4-2	TRBJ2-1	.	17	CASSQGLAGGFYNEQFF	TGTGCCAGCAGCCAAGGACTAGCGGGAGGGTTTTACAATGAGCAGTTCTTC
TRBD1	TRBV6-5	TRBJ1-1	.	15	CASSYSNRGGTEAFF	TGTGCCAGCAGTTACTCTAACAGGGGGGGGACTGAAGCTTTCTTT
TRBD2	TRBV4-2	TRBJ2-5	.	15	CASSQELAGKETQYF	TGTGCCAGCAGCCAAGAGCTAGCGGGAAAAGAGACCCAGTACTTC
TRBD1	TRBV5-1	TRBJ1-1	.	11	CASRGQNEAFF	TGCGCCAGCAGGGGACAGAATGAAGCTTTCTTT
.	TRBV10-3	TRBJ2-2	.	17	CAISESSPHLRPGELFF	TGTGCCATCAGTGAGTCGAGCCCGCACCTCCGCCCCGGGGAGCTGTTTTTT
.	TRBV29-1	TRBJ1-5	few	14	CSVPGQISNQPQHF	TGCAGCGTCCCCGGGCAGATCAGTAATCAGCCCCAGCATTTT
.	TRBV11-2	TRBJ1-5	.	16	CASSLRADNSNQPQHF	TGTGCCAGCAGCCTGCGGGCAGACAATAGCAATCAGCCCCAGCATTTT
.	TRBV7-9	TRBJ1-1	.	12	CATFQGYDEAFF	TGTGCCACCTTCCAGGGATACGACGAAGCTTTCTTT
.	TRBV7-2	TRBJ2-7	.	13	CASSLAPAYEQYF	TGTGCCAGCAGCTTAGCCCCAGCCTACGAGCAGTACTTC
TRBD1	TRBV5-1	TRBJ2-7	.	13	CASSSGTAYEQYF	TGCGCCAGCAGCTCCGGGACAGCCTACGAGCAGTACTTC
TRBD2	TRBV7-9	TRBJ2-1	.	19	CASSFYGLAGVHSYNEQFF	TGTGCCAGCAGCTTCTACGGGCTAGCGGGAGTTCACTCCTACAATGAGCAGTTCTTC
TRBD1	TRBV9	TRBJ1-1	.	15	CASSGTWDRATEAFF	TGTGCCAGCAGCGGGACCTGGGACAGGGCCACTGAAGCTTTCTTT
TRBD2	TRBV6-1	TRBJ2-1	.	15	CASTPGRTSGNEQFF	TGTGCCAGCACTCCGGGAAGGACTAGCGGCAATGAGCAGTTCTTC
.	TRBV7-9	TRBJ1-3	.	14	CASSLAGTGNTIYF	TGTGCCAGCAGCTTAGCCGGGACTGGAAACACCATATATTTT
TRBD2	TRBV4-2	TRBJ2-2	.	14	CASSLWGGTGELFF	TGTGCCAGCAGCCTCTGGGGGGGCACCGGGGAGCTGTTTTTT
.	TRBV19	TRBJ1-1	.	14	CASSISGGTTEAFF	TGTGCCAGTAGTATAAGTGGTGGGACCACTGAAGCTTTCTTT
TRBD2	TRBV10-3	TRBJ2-5	.	13	CATGIAGEETQYF	TGTGCCACGGGCATAGCGGGTGAAGAGACCCAGTACTTC
.	TRBV7-6	TRBJ2-6	.	14	CASSLGTLGTSLTF	TGTGCCAGCAGCTTAGGGACCTTGGGAACGAGCCTGACTTTC
.	TRBV11-3	TRBJ1-4	.	16	CASSPGDLATNEKLFF	TGTGCCAGCAGCCCCGGAGATCTTGCAACTAATGAAAAACTGTTTTTT
TRBD1	TRBV10-2	TRBJ1-5	.	16	CASRGDRGQGNQPQHF	TGCGCCAGCAGGGGGGACAGGGGGCAAGGCAATCAGCCCCAGCATTTT
TRBD1	TRBV15	TRBJ2-7	.	15	CATSRDPGQDYEQYF	TGTGCCACCAGCAGAGACCCGGGACAGGACTACGAGCAGTACTTC
TRBD1	TRBV10-1	TRBJ2-2	.	17	CASSTPGGDLDTGELFF	TGCGCCAGCAGTACCCCAGGGGGCGATTTGGACACCGGGGAGCTGTTTTTT
.	TRBV19	TRBJ2-6	.	16	CASSITTRSGANVLTF	TGTGCCAGTAGTATCACGACTCGCTCTGGGGCCAACGTCCTGACTTTC
TRBD2	TRBV29-1	TRBJ2-3	.	14	CSVEGLASTDTQYF	TGCAGCGTTGAGGGACTAGCCAGCACAGATACGCAGTATTTT
TRBD2	TRBV4-1	TRBJ2-7	.	17	CASSQAPSSGSSYEQYF	TGCGCCAGCAGCCAAGCGCCTTCTAGCGGAAGCTCCTACGAGCAGTACTTC
.	TRBV19	TRBJ2-7	.	14	CASSIVYRASEQYF	TGTGCCAGTAGTATAGTTTACAGGGCGAGCGAGCAGTACTTC
.	TRBV5-1	TRBJ1-4	.	15	CASSLNPQAPKELFF	TGCGCCAGCAGCTTGAACCCACAGGCGCCGAAGGAACTGTTTTTT
.	TRBV4-1	TRBJ2-1	.	16	CASSQVNLVSYNEQFF	TGCGCCAGCAGCCAAGTTAATTTAGTATCCTACAATGAGCAGTTCTTC
.	TRBV5-5	TRBJ1-1	.	14	CASSSQRGGTEAFF	TGTGCCAGCAGCTCACAAAGGGGAGGCACTGAAGCTTTCTTT
.	TRBV9	TRBJ2-3	.	16	CASSPLGGRDVDTQYF	TGTGCCAGCAGCCCCCTCGGCGGGCGGGATGTAGATACGCAGTATTTT